This T cell receptor beta chain was obtained from a study of cytomegalovirus exposure and HLA in healthy donors. The study's findings and limits: In vitro checks showed that three CMV-associated chains really do target CMV antigens. In a later analysis, a missense DCLRE1C variant was linked to TCR beta V- and J-gene trimming.

This clone was counted only a few times. Its target is not known. Each of the donors was a healthy bone marrow donor. The PCR made use of 60 Vbeta and 13 Jbeta primers. Original processing methods: About 12 million of the roughly 80 million unique TCR beta chains counted in a later analysis were shared. Assay: immunoSEQ multiplex PCR; the TCRdb copy retains only in-frame clones and omits some. V and J calls and clone size are those listed in that table; D and trimming were worked out from the DNA. Of about 140,000 clones in the sample, about two thirds were seen once. The source of this sequence is a man aged 50-60 years in good health and CMV-seropositive. The sample taken for sequencing was PBMCs.

The CDR3 loop reads CASSLDTGTGVGGYTF. CDR3 nucleotide sequence: TGTGCCAGCAGCTTGGATACCGGGACAGGGGTGGGGGGCTACACCTTC. The J gene is TRBJ1-2, the V gene TRBV7-2, with 10 bases matching TRBD1. CDR1 is SGHTA and CDR2 is FQGNSA in the germline V gene. J was trimmed by 8 bases and V by 3 bases; bases with no gene match: 12. The CDR3 runs to 16 residues.